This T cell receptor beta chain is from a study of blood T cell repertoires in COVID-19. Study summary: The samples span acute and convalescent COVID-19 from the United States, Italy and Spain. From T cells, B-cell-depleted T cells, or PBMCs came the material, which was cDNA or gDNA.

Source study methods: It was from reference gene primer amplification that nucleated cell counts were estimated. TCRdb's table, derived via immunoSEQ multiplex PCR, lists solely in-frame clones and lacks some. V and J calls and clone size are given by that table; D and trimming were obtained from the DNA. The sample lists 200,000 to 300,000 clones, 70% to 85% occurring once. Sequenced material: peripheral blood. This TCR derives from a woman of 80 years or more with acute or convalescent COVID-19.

CDR3 amino acids: CSVEAGVETQYF. CDR3 coding DNA: TGCAGCGTTGAAGCGGGGGTCGAGACCCAGTACTTC. This rearrangement joins TRBV29-1 to TRBJ2-5, with a possible D match to TRBD2 (6 bases). V was trimmed by 1 base and J by 5 bases, leaving 8 bases between them. This CDR3 is built from 12 residues. Looked up from germline, CDR1 is SQVTM and CDR2 is ANQGSEA.